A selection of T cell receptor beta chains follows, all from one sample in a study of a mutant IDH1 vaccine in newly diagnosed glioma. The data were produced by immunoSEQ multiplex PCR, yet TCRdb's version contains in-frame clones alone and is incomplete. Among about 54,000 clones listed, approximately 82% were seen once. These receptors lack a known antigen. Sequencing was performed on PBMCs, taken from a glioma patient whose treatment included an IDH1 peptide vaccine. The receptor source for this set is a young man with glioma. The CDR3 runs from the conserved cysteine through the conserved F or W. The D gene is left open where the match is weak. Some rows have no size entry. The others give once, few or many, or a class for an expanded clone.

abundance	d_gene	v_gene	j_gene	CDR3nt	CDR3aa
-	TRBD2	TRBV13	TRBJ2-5	TGTGCCAGCAACGCGGGAGGGCAAGAGACCCAGTACTTC	CASNAGGQETQYF
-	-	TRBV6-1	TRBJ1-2	TGTGCCAGCAGTGCCGTGGGATATGGCTACACCTTC	CASSAVGYGYTF
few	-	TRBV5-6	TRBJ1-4	TGTGCCAGCAGCTTGTACACAGGAAAACTGTTTTTT	CASSLYTGKLFF
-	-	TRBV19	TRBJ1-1	TGTGCCTCAACCCCCGGTAGGGGAAGCACTGAAGCTTTCTTT	CASTPGRGSTEAFF
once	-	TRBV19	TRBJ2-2	TGTGCCAGTAGTATCGCAGGGATTTTCACCGGGGAGCTGTTTTTT	CASSIAGIFTGELFF
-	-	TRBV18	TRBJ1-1	TGTGCCAGCTCACGAGCGGAGGGGATGAACACTGAAGCTTTCTTT	CASSRAEGMNTEAFF
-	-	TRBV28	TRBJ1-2	TGTGCCAGCAGCCGCCGCCTGACACCCCGCTATGGCTACACCTTC	CASSRRLTPRYGYTF
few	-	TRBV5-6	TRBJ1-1	TGTGCCAGCAGCGCAGTTCCCATGAACACTGAAGCTTTCTTT	CASSAVPMNTEAFF
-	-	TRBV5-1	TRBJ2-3	TGCGCCAGCAGCTTTGGGGGCCGCTCACCCACAGATACGCAGTATTTT	CASSFGGRSPTDTQYF
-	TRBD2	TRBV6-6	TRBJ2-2	TGTGCCAGCAGTACCGGGACTACTCACGGGGAGCTGTTTTTT	CASSTGTTHGELFF
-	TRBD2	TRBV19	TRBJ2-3	TGTGCCAGTAGTCCGGGCCGAGGACTAGCGAAAGATACGCAGTATTTT	CASSPGRGLAKDTQYF
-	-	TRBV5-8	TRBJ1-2	TGTGCCAGCAGCTTGAGAGGGTGGACTAACTATGGCTACACCTTC	CASSLRGWTNYGYTF
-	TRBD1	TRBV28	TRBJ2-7	TGTGCCAGTGACAGGGGCTCCGAGCAGTACTTC	CASDRGSEQYF
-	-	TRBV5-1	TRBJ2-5	TGCGCCAGCAGCTTTAACAGGCGGATCCAAGAGACCCAGTACTTC	CASSFNRRIQETQYF
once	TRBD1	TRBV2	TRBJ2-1	TGTGCCAGCAAAGGACAGGGGAACTACAATGAGCAGTTCTTC	CASKGQGNYNEQFF
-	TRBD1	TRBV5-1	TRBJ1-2	TGCGCCAGCAGCTTGAGACGCGGACAGGGACGGTTTTGGGACTATGGCTACACCTTC	CASSLRRGQGRFWDYGYTF
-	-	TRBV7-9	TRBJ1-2	TGTGCCAGCAGCTTAGACAGGCCCTATGGCTACACCTTC	CASSLDRPYGYTF
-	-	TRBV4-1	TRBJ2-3	TGCGCCAGCAGCCCCACAGAGGCTAGCACAGATACGCAGTATTTT	CASSPTEASTDTQYF
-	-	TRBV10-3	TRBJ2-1	TGTGCCATCAGTGCTTTGGACACAGGAAGCTCCTACAATGAGCAGTTCTTC	CAISALDTGSSYNEQFF
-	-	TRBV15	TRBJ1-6	TGTGCCACCAGCGGGGACGTATCTAATTCACCCCTCCACTTT	CATSGDVSNSPLHF
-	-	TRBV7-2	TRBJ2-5	TGTGCCAGCGTAACAGGGCGCCAAGAGACCCAGTACTTC	CASVTGRQETQYF
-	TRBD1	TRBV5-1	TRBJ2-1	TGCGCCAGCAGCTTGGGACAGGGGCAGTTCTTC	CASSLGQGQFF
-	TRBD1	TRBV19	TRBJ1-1	TGTGCCAGTAGTAGTGGACAGGGGTTGAACACTGAAGCTTTCTTT	CASSSGQGLNTEAFF
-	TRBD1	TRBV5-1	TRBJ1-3	TGCGCCAGCAGCATTACAGGGGGCTCAGGAAACACCATATATTTT	CASSITGGSGNTIYF
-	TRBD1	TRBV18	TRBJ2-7	TGTGCCAGCTCCCCCGGACAGGCGGTCCTGAGGGAGCAGTACTTC	CASSPGQAVLREQYF
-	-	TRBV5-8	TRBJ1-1	TGTGCCAGCAAGATGGGCCCTGAAGCTTTCTTT	CASKMGPEAFF
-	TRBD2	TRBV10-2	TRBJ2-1	TGCGCCAGCAGAGAGCGGGGTAGCAGCCACAATGAGCAGTTCTTC	CASRERGSSHNEQFF
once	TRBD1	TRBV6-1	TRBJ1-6	TGTGCCAGCAGTGAACCCCTGACAGGGTTGGATAATTCACCCCTCCACTTT	CASSEPLTGLDNSPLHF
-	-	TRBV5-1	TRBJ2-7	TGCGCCAGCAGCTCTACTACCGGGACAACCTGGGGCGAGCAGTACTTC	CASSSTTGTTWGEQYF
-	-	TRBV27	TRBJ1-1	TGTGCCAGCAGTTTATCCCCCGGGGGGGAATTAGCTTTCTTT	CASSLSPGGELAFF
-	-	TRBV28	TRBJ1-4	TGTGCCAGCAGTTTATACAGGGCTAATGAAAAACTGTTTTTT	CASSLYRANEKLFF
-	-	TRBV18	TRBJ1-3	TGTGCCAGCCGTACCGGGACCTCTGGAAACACCATATATTTT	CASRTGTSGNTIYF
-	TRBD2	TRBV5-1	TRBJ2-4	TGCGCCAGCAGCTTGTCGGGGGGAAACATTCAGTACTTC	CASSLSGGNIQYF
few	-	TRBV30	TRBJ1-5	TGTGCCTGGAGTGTAGGCACAGGGAATCAGCCCCAGCATTTT	CAWSVGTGNQPQHF
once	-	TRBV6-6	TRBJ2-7	TGTGCCAGCACCCGTCCGGCCAACTCCTACGAGCAGTACTTC	CASTRPANSYEQYF
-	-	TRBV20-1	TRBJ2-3	TGCAGGACTCCAGACGATACGCAGTATTTT	CRTPDDTQYF
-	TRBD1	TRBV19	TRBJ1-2	TGTGCCAGTAGTGCCCGGACAGGGGCTCTACTAGGCTATGGCTACACCTTC	CASSARTGALLGYGYTF
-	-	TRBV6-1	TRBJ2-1	TGTGCCAGCAGTGTTGGACAACAATACAATGAGCAGTTCTTC	CASSVGQQYNEQFF
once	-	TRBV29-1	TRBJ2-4	TGCAGCGCCTACAGCGGAATCGGTCAGTACTTC	CSAYSGIGQYF
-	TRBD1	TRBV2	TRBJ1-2	TGTGCCAGCAGTGCCGGGACAGGGGCGAGAGGCTACACCTTC	CASSAGTGARGYTF
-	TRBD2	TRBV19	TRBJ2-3	TGTGCCAGTAGGCTTAGCTTCGGGGGGGCATCAGATACGCAGTATTTT	CASRLSFGGASDTQYF
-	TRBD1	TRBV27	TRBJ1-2	TGTGCCAGCAGTTTATCGATGTCACAGGGGGTATATGGCTACACCTTC	CASSLSMSQGVYGYTF
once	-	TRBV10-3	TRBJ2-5	TGTGCCATCAGTGAGGCACAGCAAGAGACCCAGTACTTC	CAISEAQQETQYF
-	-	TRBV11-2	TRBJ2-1	TGTGCCAGCAGCTTAATCCGGGGACCACTCTACAATGAGCAGTTCTTC	CASSLIRGPLYNEQFF
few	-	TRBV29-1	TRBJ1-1	TGCAGCGTTGTCCTTGAAACTGAAGCTTTCTTT	CSVVLETEAFF